These T cell receptor beta chains were read from a single sample in a study of blood T cell repertoires in COVID-19. Generated by immunoSEQ multiplex PCR, the TCRdb table keeps only in-frame clones and is missing some. The sample lists tens of thousands of clones; 85% to 90% were seen once. Sequencing was done on a sample of peripheral blood. The receptors come from a human donor with active COVID-19. The donor label of this sample is uncertain. The CDR3 runs from the conserved cysteine through the conserved F or W.

>TRBV4-2
CASSQVTSGGPGRYEQYF
>TRBV5-1
CASSPRLANEQFF
>TRBV4-2
CASSQDPGEETQYF
>TRBV9
CASSVAYRASGELFF
>TRBV11-1
CASSPSQGRIGYGYTF
>TRBV27
CASSLHQGAHYEQYF
>TRBV7-2
CASSRREGPYEQYF
>TRBV24-1
CATSEAEETQYF
>TRBV28
CASSPSGMSAYF
>TRBV7-2
CASSTDRIQETQYF
>TRBV27
CASSLSLGGEQFF
>TRBV28
CASSLSDRIAQETQYF
>TRBV6-5
CASSYSSLNGYTF
>TRBV6-2/TRBV6-3
CASSYGTSSYNEQFF
>TRBV30
CAWSLTVMNTEAFF
>TRBV6-2/TRBV6-3
CASSWRANTGELFF
>TRBV6-5
CASGLAGEGSYEQYF
>TRBV15
CATSRGFGRSSYNSPLHF
>TRBV5-4
CASSPKGERSYEQYF
>TRBV7-9
CASSLGTGTNYGYTF
>TRBV10-3
CAISDYLGLAQETQYF
>TRBV2
CASSQSVPVGNSPLHF
>TRBV2
CASRTSGRFNEQFF
>TRBV30
CAWSVLGPQDTQYF
>TRBV7-6
CASSSLAGYSYEQYF
>TRBV7-9
CASSWDRGYTEAFF
>TRBV7-6
CASSLEAGGTYEQYF
>TRBV18
CASSTGLAGGGEQYF
>TRBV27
CASSLLQGGAYNEQFF
>TRBV7-3
CASSLSLDFTEAFF
>TRBV24-1
CATSDSISVTNYNEQFF
>TRBV6-5
CASSSDRGEGYTQYF
>TRBV27
CASSLTGQGSETQYF
>TRBV19
CASSMGTGRNTQYF
>TRBV27
CASGTGAYEQYF
>TRBV28
CASHQEVSEQFF
>TRBV25-1
CASSEWRTSGRYEQFF
>TRBV27
CASTARGGPGTDTQYF
>TRBV27
CASSSPRDRGYTGELFF
>TRBV5-6
CASSLGDSTYEQYF
>TRBV27
CASSWARTDKITREQFF
>TRBV30
CAWSVWGHSAEAFF
>TRBV2
CASSGGGGETQYF
>TRBV7-8
CASSLGSAYEQYF
>TRBV11-2
CASSPGLAVGETQYF
>TRBV5-6
CASSVEGQGVRVNTEAFF
>TRBV4-1
CASSQVVGTEAFF
>TRBV28
CASSTGGGPYEQYF